This TCR beta chain came from a study of T cells after yellow fever vaccination. Findings of the study overall: Booster sampling recovered most clones from primary vaccination (approximately 97% CD4, roughly 86% CD8). Peaking on day 5 versus 15, the secondary response was faster but weaker.

With regard to this clonotype: Its antigen is still unknown.

The authors made TCR cDNA by 5'RACE template switching, adding a universal primer site and UMIs. Each CDR3 protein gets one entry after TCRdb re-called the 5' RACE reads with MiXCR. Among roughly 330,000 distinct CDR3 sequences listed, 4% were seen once. Germline-derived CDR1 and CDR2 are SGHTA and FQGNSA. The CDR3 totals 15 residues. V lost 6 bases, J lost 10 bases, and 12 bases stayed unmatched. The rearrangement uses TRBV7-2 and TRBJ2-2, with 9 bases fitting TRBD2. This TCR was sampled from a man aged 18 to 30 who received the YFV17D yellow fever vaccine. The source was PBMCs, collected 5 days after the yellow fever booster vaccination. The chain's CDR3 is CASRTSGRFGEELFF. The CDR3 coding sequence is TGTGCCAGCAGAACCAGCGGGAGGTTCGGCGAGGAGCTGTTTTTT.